These T cell receptor beta chains were read from a single sample in a study of blood T cell repertoires in COVID-19. Here immunoSEQ multiplex PCR was the method, and the copy in TCRdb shows in-frame clones only, minus some. The data hold fewer than 8,500 clones, with around 89% observed a single time. The sample was peripheral blood. These receptors were obtained from a man aged 80 or over with active COVID-19. CDR3s include the opening cysteine and the closing phenylalanine or tryptophan. D genes are given only for firm matches. Clone size is not always given. Where it is, it says once, few, many or a class for expanded clones.

>TRBJ2-2|.|TRBD1|TRBV27
TGTGCCAGCAGTTTCGGACAGGGGTACACCGGGGAGCTGTTTTTT
CASSFGQGYTGELFF
>TRBJ1-5|.|.|TRBV28
TGTGCCAGCAGTACCCTATCCCGGGACTCCCTTATGTCGTGGCAGCCCCAGCATTTT
CASSTLSRDSLMSWQPQHF
>TRBJ2-3|once|TRBD2|TRBV4-3
TGCGCCAGCAGCCAAGATAGCGCGGGAGTTACAGATACGCAGTATTTT
CASSQDSAGVTDTQYF
>TRBJ2-1|once|.|TRBV27
TGTGCCAGCAGTTTTGGTGACAGAAATGAGCAGTTCTTC
CASSFGDRNEQFF
>TRBJ2-1|.|.|TRBV28
TGTGCCAGCAGCGGGGTCCCTCGGGTTTACAATGAGCAGTTCTTC
CASSGVPRVYNEQFF
>TRBJ1-1|.|TRBD1|TRBV28
TGTGCCAGCAGTTGGGGGGGACAGGGAAGGACTGAAGCTTTCTTT
CASSWGGQGRTEAFF
>TRBJ2-7|.|TRBD1|TRBV29-1
TGCAGCGTGGTAGGACAGGGGGGGAACGAGCAGTACTTC
CSVVGQGGNEQYF
>TRBJ2-5|once|TRBD2|TRBV28
TGTGCCAGCAGTAGAGACGCGGGAGTCTGGGAGACCCAGTACTTC
CASSRDAGVWETQYF
>TRBJ2-7|few|TRBD2|TRBV30
TGTGCCTGGAGTGTATACCGGGCCGGGAAACTAGCGGGAGGCCAAGGGTACGAGCAGTACTTC
CAWSVYRAGKLAGGQGYEQYF
>TRBJ2-7|.|.|TRBV11-2
TGTGCCAGCAGCTTAACGCGGCAACTCTCCGAGCAGTACTTC
CASSLTRQLSEQYF
>TRBJ2-2|.|TRBD2|TRBV6-5
TGTGCCAGCAACAGACTAGCGTTGAACACCGGGGAGCTGTTTTTT
CASNRLALNTGELFF
>TRBJ2-5|large|TRBD1|TRBV6-6
TGTGCCAGCAGTTACGAGGGCAGGGGGCTAGAGACCCAGTACTTC
CASSYEGRGLETQYF
>TRBJ2-2|.|.|TRBV28
TGTGCCAGCAGTCTCATCAGGGGTCCCGGGGAGCTGTTTTTT
CASSLIRGPGELFF
>TRBJ1-6|.|TRBD1|TRBV6-5
TGTGCCAGCAGCGAGATGGACAGGGGGCAGTCACCCCTCCACTTT
CASSEMDRGQSPLHF
>TRBJ2-1|.|TRBD2|TRBV27
TGTGCCAGCGGAGATAGAAGGGGGGCGGGAGGAGGCAATGAGCAGTTCTTC
CASGDRRGAGGGNEQFF
>TRBJ1-5|few|TRBD1|TRBV28
TGTGCCAGCAGTTTAGGGACAGGGACGCAGCCCCAGCATTTT
CASSLGTGTQPQHF
>TRBJ2-1|.|.|TRBV11-2
TGTGCCAGCAGCTCCCCGGGAGTCCAAGGGAGTGAGCAGTTCTTC
CASSSPGVQGSEQFF
>TRBJ1-1|.|.|TRBV19
TGTGCCAGTAGTAAGGGGACTTCGGGTACTGAAGCTTTCTTT
CASSKGTSGTEAFF
>TRBJ2-2|.|TRBD1|TRBV4-3
TGCGCCAGCAGCCTGGACAGGGCCACCGGGGAGCTGTTTTTT
CASSLDRATGELFF
>TRBJ2-7|.|.|TRBV5-1
TGCGCCAGCAGCTTGCAGACGGGATACGAGCAGTACTTC
CASSLQTGYEQYF
>TRBJ2-1|.|.|TRBV5-4
TGTGCCAGCAGCTTAAGGAGGGTCAGGGCCGGGAATGAGCAGTTCTTC
CASSLRRVRAGNEQFF
>TRBJ2-5|.|TRBD2|TRBV7-3
TGTGCCAGCAGCTTGGGGCCTAGCGGGACAGAGACCCAGTACTTC
CASSLGPSGTETQYF
>TRBJ2-3|once|.|TRBV28
TGTGCCAGCAGTCTCAGCACAGATACGCAGTATTTT
CASSLSTDTQYF
>TRBJ1-6|.|TRBD1|TRBV9
TGTGCCAGCAGCCCGGGACAGGGGGCTTTTAATTCACCCCTCCACTTT
CASSPGQGAFNSPLHF
>TRBJ1-5|.|.|TRBV19
TGTGCCAGCCAATTGGGGGGAAGCAATCAGCCCCAGCATTTT
CASQLGGSNQPQHF
>TRBJ1-3|.|TRBD1|TRBV3-1/TRBV3-2
TGTGCCAGCAGCCCTAGGACAGGGAGGGAACTCCTCAGCTCTGGAAACACCATATATTTT
CASSPRTGRELLSSGNTIYF
>TRBJ1-3|.|TRBD1|TRBV5-5
TGTGCCAGCAGCTGGGGACAGGGGGTCTCTGGAAACACCATATATTTT
CASSWGQGVSGNTIYF
>TRBJ1-1|.|.|TRBV7-2
TGTGCCAGCAGCCAAGGGACAGAAGCTTTCTTT
CASSQGTEAFF
>TRBJ2-7|.|TRBD2|TRBV3-1/TRBV3-2
TGTGCCAGCAGCCACCAGGCGGGAGCTTGGGCCTACGAGCAGTACTTC
CASSHQAGAWAYEQYF
>TRBJ1-5|.|.|TRBV4-1
TGCGCCAGCAGCCAAGATCCTAGGTCGTCAGGGTTCCAGCCCCAGCATTTT
CASSQDPRSSGFQPQHF
>TRBJ2-2|.|TRBD1|TRBV28
TGTGCCAGCAGCCCCGGGACAGGGGGTAGTAGCGGGGAGCTGTTTTTT
CASSPGTGGSSGELFF
>TRBJ2-1|.|.|TRBV30
TGTGCCTGGATTCCTCGGAGCGCTTACAATGAGCAGTTCTTC
CAWIPRSAYNEQFF
>TRBJ2-7|.|.|TRBV18
TGTGCCAGCTCCAGAGGTGGGTACGAGCAGTACTTC
CASSRGGYEQYF
>TRBJ2-7|.|TRBD2|TRBV6-2/TRBV6-3
TGTGCCAGCAGTTACTCGATACGCGCACTAGCGGGACCGAGTTTACACGAGCAGTACTTC
CASSYSIRALAGPSLHEQYF
>TRBJ2-7|.|TRBD2|TRBV2
TGTGCCAGCAGTGACCCGGGACTAGCGGGAAACGAGCAGTACTTC
CASSDPGLAGNEQYF
>TRBJ2-7|.|TRBD1|TRBV28
TGTGCCAGCAGTTCTCAGGGACAGGCCTACGAGCAGTACTTC
CASSSQGQAYEQYF
>TRBJ1-2|.|.|TRBV5-4
TGTGCCAGCAGCCCCCCGGACAGCATCTATGGCTACACCTTC
CASSPPDSIYGYTF
>TRBJ2-3|.|.|TRBV9
TGTGCCAGCAGCGTAGGTAGGGGTGCTAGCACAGATACGCAGTATTTT
CASSVGRGASTDTQYF
>TRBJ2-7|.|TRBD2|TRBV18
TGTGCCAGCTCACCTCCTAGCGGGGCCTACGAGCAGTACTTC
CASSPPSGAYEQYF
>TRBJ2-1|.|TRBD2|TRBV7-2
TGTGCCAGCAGCTTAAGAGCGGGAACCTACAATGAGCAGTTCTTC
CASSLRAGTYNEQFF
>TRBJ1-1|.|.|TRBV6-6
TGTGCCAGCAGTTACGGTGCGGCAGGGAAAGCTTTCTTT
CASSYGAAGKAFF
>TRBJ2-5|once|TRBD1|TRBV6-5
TGTGCCAGCAGTTCTTCCGGGACAGGGAAAGAGACCCAGTACTTC
CASSSSGTGKETQYF
>TRBJ1-2|few|.|TRBV7-9
TGTGCCAGCAGCTTGGGCCAGGCAGGCTATGGCTACACCTTC
CASSLGQAGYGYTF
>TRBJ2-1|.|.|TRBV5-1
TGCGCCAGCAGCTTGGGAGGGAGCTCCTACAATGAGCAGTTCTTC
CASSLGGSSYNEQFF
>TRBJ2-2|.|TRBD1|TRBV10-3
TGTGCCACCAGACAGGGGGCGGGCACCGGGGAGCTGTTTTTT
CATRQGAGTGELFF
>TRBJ2-5|.|.|TRBV5-6
TGTGCCAGCAGCTTGGCCGTACAAGAGACCCAGTACTTC
CASSLAVQETQYF
>TRBJ2-3|.|.|TRBV4-1
TGCGCCAGCAGGGGGGCTTACGACACAGATACGCAGTATTTT
CASRGAYDTDTQYF
>TRBJ1-3|.|.|TRBV27
TGTGCCAGCTCTTTCCAGGGTTCTGGAAACACCATATATTTT
CASSFQGSGNTIYF
>TRBJ2-3|.|.|TRBV28
TGTGCCAGCAGTTCGGGGGGACACTCCTTCACAGATACGCAGTATTTT
CASSSGGHSFTDTQYF
>TRBJ2-5|.|.|TRBV9
TGTGCCAGCAGCGCCCCCTCGCAAGAGACCCAGTACTTC
CASSAPSQETQYF
>TRBJ2-1|.|TRBD1|TRBV24-1
TGTGCCACCAGTGACCCGGGACAGGGGGCGGCGGGACCCTACAATGAGCAGTTCTTC
CATSDPGQGAAGPYNEQFF
>TRBJ1-3|.|.|TRBV11-2
TGTGCCAGCAGACCCGCGGCAATTGGAAACACCATATATTTT
CASRPAAIGNTIYF
>TRBJ2-7|.|.|TRBV4-2
TGTGCCAGCAGCCAAGACAGGAACTACGAGCAGTACTTC
CASSQDRNYEQYF
>TRBJ1-6|.|.|TRBV6-6
TGTGCCAGCGATGGGGGGTATTCACCCCTCCACTTT
CASDGGYSPLHF
>TRBJ2-3|.|.|TRBV6-5
TGTGCCAGCATCCCTAGAATCGGCACAGATACGCAGTATTTT
CASIPRIGTDTQYF
>TRBJ1-6|few|TRBD1|TRBV2
TGTGCCAGTATAAAGACAGGGAGTAATTCACCCCTCCACTTT
CASIKTGSNSPLHF
>TRBJ2-3|.|.|TRBV9
TGTGCCAGCAGCCGTCCCGGGGGAAGCACAGATACGCAGTATTTT
CASSRPGGSTDTQYF
>TRBJ1-1|.|TRBD1|TRBV18
TGTGCCAGCTCAACCCAGGGGACAGCTGAAGCTTTCTTT
CASSTQGTAEAFF
>TRBJ2-2|.|TRBD1|TRBV10-1
TGCGCCAGCAGAGCCGGACAGGGCACGAACACCGGGGAGCTGTTTTTT
CASRAGQGTNTGELFF
>TRBJ2-7|.|.|TRBV7-2
TGTGCCAGCAGCTTCAAGGGGGGCGAAGCGGGGTTCTACGAGCAGTACTTC
CASSFKGGEAGFYEQYF